This T cell receptor beta chain is drawn from a study of OX40 agonist ivuxolimab in advanced cancers. Across the study: Partial responses occurred in Three dose-escalation patients, one with hepatocellular carcinoma and two with cutaneous melanoma.

Study conclusions and caveats: Partial responders treated at 0.1-3.0 mg/kg exhibited clonal expansion among the lowest measured.

This clone was recorded a few times. As yet, its antigen is unknown. Germline loops: CDR1 SGHDN, CDR2 FVKESK. The V end was cut by 2 bases, the J end by 4 bases, with 5 bases between. This CDR3 spans 12 amino acids. The table came from immunoSEQ multiplex PCR; TCRdb's copy has only in-frame clones and leaves some out. The sample includes about 74,000 clones, about four fifths of them seen just once. The gene calls are TRBV14 and TRBJ1-2; unclear D gene. The specimen was CD4+ or CD8+ T cells sorted from blood, collected in a trial of the OX40 agonist ivuxolimab. The clonotype comes from an adult with an advanced solid tumor such as melanoma, head and neck, liver or kidney cancer. CDR3 in amino acids: CASSQLPYGYTF. The CDR3 nucleotides read TGTGCCAGCAGCCAACTTCCCTATGGCTACACCTTC.